One and the same sample provided the 11 T cell receptor beta chains below, sequenced in a study of T cells in women clearing cervical HPV infection. Sequencing used immunoSEQ multiplex PCR; TCRdb keeps in-frame clones, though not all of them. The clone table shows about 20,000 clones, with the ten largest holding 6.5% to 8%. The specimen sequenced was blood buffy coat. The receptors here all came from a woman between 18 and 75 years old with a cervical HPV16 infection that either progressed to CIN3+ or cleared (not recorded which).

About this clone itself: The junction departs from the called germline gene at one end, perhaps through a read error. The read falls 3 residues short of the CDR3 end, and the missing part is taken from the germline J gene. This chain connects TRBV28 to TRBJ2-7; a weak D match, TRBD2 (6 bases). Germline values: CDR1 MDHEN, CDR2 SYDVKM. The length of the CDR3 is 12 residues. The DNA read from the CDR3 is TGTGCCAGCGAGGGACTCTCCTCCGAG. It is translated as CASEGLSSE. In full, the CDR3 reads CASEGLSSEQYF.

Concerning this clone: The read terminates 3 residues ahead of where the CDR3 ends, so the germline J gene completes it. The V and J genes are TRBV20-1 and TRBJ2-1; no reliable D call. V dropped 7 bases and J dropped 0 bases, with 10 bases sitting between them. CDR3 length: 13 residues. CDR1 is DFQATT and CDR2 is SNEGSKA in the germline V gene (reference sequence). The DNA read from the CDR3 is TGCAGTGTCCCCCGTAGCTCCTACAATGAG. Translating it yields CSVPRSSYNE. The whole CDR3 reads CSVPRSSYNEQFF.

A word on this clone: The read finishes 3 residues shy of the CDR3 end, and the germline J gene is used to complete it. The genes are TRBV7-9 and TRBJ1-4; 7 bases align to TRBD1. The CDR3 contains 14 residues. CDR1 is SEHNR and CDR2 is FQNEAQ in the germline V gene (reference sequence). J gave up 8 bases and V 2 bases, and 5 bases lay outside the gene matches. The CDR3 is CASSLQGVYEKLFF. The part of the CDR3 DNA that was read is TGTGCCAGCAGCTTACAGGGGGTTTACGAAAAA.

On this clone itself: The read falls 3 residues short of the CDR3 end, and the missing part is taken from the germline J gene. The chain combines TRBV5-4 with TRBJ2-1, with D maybe TRBD2 (5 bases). Germline CDR1 is SGHNT and CDR2 is YYREEE (reference sequence). The CDR3 extends over 13 amino acids. V was cut by 2 bases and J by 7 bases, with 10 bases left in between. CDR3 DNA, as far as it was read: TGTGCCAGCAGCTTCCCAGGCGGGAATGAG. Amino acid sequence: CASSFPGGNE. The full CDR3 reads CASSFPGGNEQFF.

For this clone: The read gets to within 3 residues of the CDR3 end, and the germline J gene fills in the rest. J is TRBJ2-3 and V is TRBV20-1; D may be TRBD2 (6 bases). This CDR3 is 15 amino acids long. Germline V gene lookup returns CDR1 DFQATT and CDR2 SNEGSKA (reference sequence). The V and J ends lost 5 bases and 6 bases respectively, with 21 bases between them. This CDR3 is CSAPKGTLRPDTQYF. The CDR3 DNA, read in part, is TGCAGTGCTCCCAAAGGGACTCTTCGCCCTGATACG.

A remark on this clone: The CDR3 is cut off 3 residues early in the read; its end comes from the germline J gene. The chain employs TRBV18 and TRBJ1-2; tentatively, D is TRBD1 (6 bases). CDR3 length: 17 amino acids. The germline V gene has CDR1 KGHSH and CDR2 LQKENI. The CDR3 DNA, read in part, is TGTGCCAGCTCACCAGCGGGAGGGGGAAGCTCCTACAATGAC. It codes for CASSPAGGGSSYND. The entire CDR3 sequence reads CASSPAGGGSSYNDYTF.

For this clone: A read error may produce the germline difference seen at one junction end. The read halts 3 residues ahead of the CDR3 end, with the missing end drawn from the germline J gene. The J gene is TRBJ2-3, the V gene TRBV30; the match to TRBD1 covers 7 bases. This CDR3 has 15 amino acids. Germline V lookup: CDR1 GTSNPN, CDR2 SVGIG (reference sequence). The DNA read from the CDR3 is TGTGCCCGGAGTAGAGGACAGGTGGGGGATCAGCCG. It is translated as CARSRGQVGDQP. In full, the CDR3 reads CARSRGQVGDQPQYF.

Worth noting for this clone: The read ends 3 residues early relative to the CDR3; the germline J gene fills the gap. The chain combines TRBV2 with TRBJ2-2, with TRBD1 identical over 7 bases. Trimming at V came to 5 bases and at J to 1 base, leaving 7 bases not matched to a gene. This CDR3 spans 16 amino acids. The germline gives CDR1 SNHLY, CDR2 FYNNEI. CDR3 bases read: TGTGCCAGCAGTACTACAGGGGTTCGGAACACCGGGGAG. The encoded protein is CASSTTGVRNTGE. The CDR3 reads in full as CASSTTGVRNTGELFF. Filled out from reference TRBV2 and TRBJ2-2, the complete variable domain reads EPEVTQTPSHQVTQMGQEVILRCVPISNHLYFYWYRQILGQKVEFLVSFYNNEISEKSEIFDDQFSVERPDGSNFTLKIRSTKLEDSAMYFCASSTTGVRNTGELFFGEGSRLTVL.

Remarks on this clone: The missing CDR3 end, 3 residues past where the read stops, is filled in from the germline J gene. The chain links TRBV19 to TRBJ1-2, with TRBD1 as a possible D gene (5 bases). Germline V lookup: CDR1 LNHDA, CDR2 SQIVND (reference sequence). This CDR3 comprises 13 residues. Here the CDR3 reads CASSRDSSYDYTF. The DNA read from the CDR3 is TGTGCCAGTAGCCGGGACTCCTCCTACGAC.

Concerning this clone: The read ends 3 residues shy of where the CDR3 ends; the end is completed using the germline J gene. The chain links TRBV19 to TRBJ2-7; 13 bases are shared with TRBD2. From germline, CDR1 is LNHDA and CDR2 SQIVND (reference sequence). Trimming took 3 bases from V and 4 from J; bases not matched to a gene: 0. The CDR3 sequence is 14 residues long. The sequenced part of the CDR3 DNA is TGTGCCAGTAGTATGGGACTAGCGGGATACGAG. This gives the protein CASSMGLAGYE. The CDR3 in full is CASSMGLAGYEQYF.

On this clone itself: The read is 3 residues too short to cover the CDR3 end, so that end is filled in from the germline J gene. The rearrangement uses TRBV20-1 and TRBJ2-5; a possible D gene is TRBD2 (6 bases). The V end lost 4 bases, the J end lost 0 bases, and 9 bases lay between the germline ends. CDR3 length: 13 residues. Per germline, CDR1 DFQATT and CDR2 SNEGSKA (reference sequence). The CDR3 bases that were read are TGCAGTGCTATGGGACTGTACCAAGAGACC. Protein sequence: CSAMGLYQET. The full CDR3 protein reads CSAMGLYQETQYF.